The rows below give T cell receptor beta chains drawn from one sample of a study of OX40 agonist ivuxolimab in advanced cancers. Clones were sequenced by immunoSEQ multiplex PCR, and TCRdb holds only the in-frame ones, with some missing. The sample carries 25,000 to 35,000 clones, around four fifths recorded once. Sequences were derived from CD4+ or CD8+ T cells sorted from blood, sampled in a trial of the OX40 agonist ivuxolimab. The receptor source for this set is an adult with an advanced solid tumor such as melanoma, head and neck, liver or kidney cancer. Both conserved end residues are part of each CDR3.

v_call	cdr3_aa
TRBV4-3	CASSPLGGEGTEAFF
TRBV11-1	CASSPGTAAEAFF
TRBV6-6	CASSRGQGAYEQYF
TRBV25-1	CASSFRDTGLTEAFF
TRBV11-2	CASSLTTGTNTGELFF
TRBV11-1	CASSGTSGVTDTQYF
TRBV9	CASSISGGANTGELFF
TRBV30	CAWSVGLRDIFYEQYF
TRBV6-5	CASSYGQSNEQFF
TRBV6-5	CASSSFPADEQFF
TRBV5-6	CASSLGGDEKLFF
TRBV4-3	CASSPGTGLNTIYF
TRBV19	CASSMYGGVWPYGYTF
TRBV19	CASSPHRGVSYNEQFF